This T cell receptor (beta chain) was sequenced in a study of T cell responses to AZD1222 COVID-19 vaccine. Some clones are missing from TCRdb's copy, which holds only in-frame ones; the method was immunoSEQ multiplex PCR. Here the sample spans 150,000 or so clones, around 90% being singletons. The CDR3 has 12 residues. Germline V gene lookup returns CDR1 SEHNR and CDR2 FQNEAQ (reference sequence). The V gene lost 5 bases and the J gene lost 5 bases, with 9 bases spanning the gap. The rearrangement uses TRBV7-9 and TRBJ1-1, with D perhaps matching TRBD1 (6 bases). The material was peripheral blood, obtained 28 days after the second AZD1222 dose. The receptor was derived from an adult who received the AZD1222 COVID-19 vaccine. CDR3 coding DNA: TGTGCCAGCAGCCTTACAGGGACTGAAGCTTTCTTT. Its protein product is CASSLTGTEAFF.